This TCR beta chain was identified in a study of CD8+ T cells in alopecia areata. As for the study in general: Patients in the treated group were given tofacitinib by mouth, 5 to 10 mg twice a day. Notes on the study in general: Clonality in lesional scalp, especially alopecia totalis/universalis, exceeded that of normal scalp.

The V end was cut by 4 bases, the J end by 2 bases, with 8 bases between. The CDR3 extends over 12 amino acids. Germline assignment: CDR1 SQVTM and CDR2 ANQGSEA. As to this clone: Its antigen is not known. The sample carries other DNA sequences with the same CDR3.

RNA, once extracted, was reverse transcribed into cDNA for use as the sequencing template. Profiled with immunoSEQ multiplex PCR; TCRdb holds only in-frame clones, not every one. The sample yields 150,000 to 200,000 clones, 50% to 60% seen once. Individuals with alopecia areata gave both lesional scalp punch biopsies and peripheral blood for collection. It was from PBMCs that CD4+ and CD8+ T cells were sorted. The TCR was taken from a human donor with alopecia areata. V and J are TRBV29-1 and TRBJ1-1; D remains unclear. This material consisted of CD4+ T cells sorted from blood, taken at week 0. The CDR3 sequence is CSVGPANTEAFF. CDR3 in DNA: TGCAGCGTTGGTCCCGCAAACACTGAAGCTTTCTTT. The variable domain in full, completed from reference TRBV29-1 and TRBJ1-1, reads SAVISQKPSRDICQRGTSLTIQCQVDSQVTMMFWYRQQPGQSLTLIATANQGSEATYESGFVIDKFPISRPNLTFSTLTVSNMSPEDSSIYLCSVGPANTEAFFGQGTRLTVV.